This T cell receptor (beta chain) was sequenced in a study of PD-1 blockade in classical Hodgkin lymphoma. Study observations and caveats: Initiation of nivolumab under 1 year after ASCT led to exclusion of patients. Relapsed/refractory patients reportedly had the lowest baseline TCR diversity, below newly diagnosed patients, who were below healthy donors.

Trimming cost V 8 bases and J 3 bases, with 16 bases left between them. The CDR3 has 13 residues. CDR1 and CDR2 (germline): SQVTM, ANQGSEA. About this clone: Its antigen is unidentified.

All patients experienced relapse after autologous stem cell transplantation, and brentuximab vedotin exposure was variable. The table came from immunoSEQ multiplex PCR; TCRdb's copy has only in-frame clones and leaves some out. The sample lists tens of thousands of clones, 93% occurring once. This chain connects TRBV29-1 to TRBJ1-1, with no clear D. This sample comprised peripheral blood mononuclear cells (PBMCs), obtained at baseline. This TCR came from a human donor with classical Hodgkin lymphoma. The CDR3, as DNA: TGCAGCTTCCGGAGGCTCCTGCACACTGAAGCTTTCTTT. Its translation: CSFRRLLHTEAFF.